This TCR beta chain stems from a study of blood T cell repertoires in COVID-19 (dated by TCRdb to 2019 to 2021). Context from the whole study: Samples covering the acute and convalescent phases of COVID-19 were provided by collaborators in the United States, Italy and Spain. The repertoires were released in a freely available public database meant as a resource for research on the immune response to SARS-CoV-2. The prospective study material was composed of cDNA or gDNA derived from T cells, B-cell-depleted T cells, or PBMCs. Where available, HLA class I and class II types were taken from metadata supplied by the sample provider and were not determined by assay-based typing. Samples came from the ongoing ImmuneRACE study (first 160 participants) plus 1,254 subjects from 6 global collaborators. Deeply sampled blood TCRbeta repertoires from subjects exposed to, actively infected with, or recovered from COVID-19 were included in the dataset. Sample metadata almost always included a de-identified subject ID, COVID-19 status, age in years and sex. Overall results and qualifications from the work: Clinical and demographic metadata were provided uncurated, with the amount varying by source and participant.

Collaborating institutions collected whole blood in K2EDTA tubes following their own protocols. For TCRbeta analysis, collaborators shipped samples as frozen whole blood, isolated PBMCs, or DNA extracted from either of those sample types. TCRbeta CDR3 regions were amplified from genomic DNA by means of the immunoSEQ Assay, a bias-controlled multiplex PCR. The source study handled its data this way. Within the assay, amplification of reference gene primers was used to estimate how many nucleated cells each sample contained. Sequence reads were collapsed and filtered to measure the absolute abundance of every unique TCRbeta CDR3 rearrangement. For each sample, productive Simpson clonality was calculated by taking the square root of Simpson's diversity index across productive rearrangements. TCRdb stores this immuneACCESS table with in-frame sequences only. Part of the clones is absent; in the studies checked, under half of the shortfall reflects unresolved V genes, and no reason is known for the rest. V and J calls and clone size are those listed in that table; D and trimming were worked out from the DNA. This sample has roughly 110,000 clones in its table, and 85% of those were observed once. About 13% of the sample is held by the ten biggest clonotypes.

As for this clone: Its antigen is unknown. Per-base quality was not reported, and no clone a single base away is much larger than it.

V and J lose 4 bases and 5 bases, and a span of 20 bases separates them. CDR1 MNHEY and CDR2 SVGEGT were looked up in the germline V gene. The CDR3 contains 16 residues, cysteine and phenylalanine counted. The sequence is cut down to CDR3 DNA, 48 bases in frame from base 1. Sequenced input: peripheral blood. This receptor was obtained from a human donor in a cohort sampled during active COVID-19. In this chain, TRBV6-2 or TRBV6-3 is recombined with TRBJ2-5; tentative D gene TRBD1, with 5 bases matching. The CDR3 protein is CASSFPTTTDLETQYF. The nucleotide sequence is TGTGCCAGCAGTTTCCCGACAACGACAGACCTGGAGACCCAGTACTTC.